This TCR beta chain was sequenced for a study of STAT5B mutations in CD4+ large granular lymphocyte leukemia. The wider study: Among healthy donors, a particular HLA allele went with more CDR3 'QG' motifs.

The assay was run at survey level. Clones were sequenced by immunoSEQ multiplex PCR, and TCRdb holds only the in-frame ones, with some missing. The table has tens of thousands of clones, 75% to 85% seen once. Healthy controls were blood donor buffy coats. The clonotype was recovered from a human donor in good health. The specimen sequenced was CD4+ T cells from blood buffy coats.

The CDR3 nucleotides read TGTGCCTGGAGTGTACTCTACGAGCAGTACTTC. It translates to CAWSVLYEQYF. This rearrangement joins TRBV30 to TRBJ2-7, with D unclear. This CDR3 is 11 amino acids long. Germline V gene lookup returns CDR1 GTSNPN and CDR2 SVGIG (reference sequence). V lost 0 bases and J 3 bases, leaving 3 bases between the germline ends.